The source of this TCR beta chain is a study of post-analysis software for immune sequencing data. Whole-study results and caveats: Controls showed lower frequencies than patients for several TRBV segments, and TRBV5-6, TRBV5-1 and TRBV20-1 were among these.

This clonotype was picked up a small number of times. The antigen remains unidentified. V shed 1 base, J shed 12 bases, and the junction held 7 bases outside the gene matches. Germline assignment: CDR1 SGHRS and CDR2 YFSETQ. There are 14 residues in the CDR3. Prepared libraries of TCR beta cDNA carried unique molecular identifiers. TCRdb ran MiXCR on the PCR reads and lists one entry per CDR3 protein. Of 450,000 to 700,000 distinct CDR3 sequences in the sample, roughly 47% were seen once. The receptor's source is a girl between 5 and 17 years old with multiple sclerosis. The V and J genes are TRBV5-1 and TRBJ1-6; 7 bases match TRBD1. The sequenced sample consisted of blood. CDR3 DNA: TGCGCCAGCAGCTTGTCCGACAGGGTGCAACCCCTCCACTTT. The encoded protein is CASSLSDRVQPLHF.